The rows below give T cell receptor beta chains drawn from one sample of a study of blood T cells in healthy people across ages. TCRdb reprocessed the 5' RACE reads via MiXCR and lists one record per CDR3 protein. Seen here are hundreds of thousands of distinct CDR3 sequences, roughly 44% observed once, and the top ten hold roughly 19%. The specimen was blood. Receptor source: a man in his sixties in good health. Both conserved end residues are part of each CDR3. A D gene is named only where the DNA matches it firmly. Not all rows give a size; the values are once, few, many and, for expanded clones, a class.

CDR3	DNA	size	V	J	D
CASSEGAQMQETQYF	TGCGCCAGCAGTGAGGGGGCACAGATGCAAGAGACCCAGTACTTC	few	TRBV10-2	TRBJ2-5	.
CAISESMGQPQHF	TGTGCCATCAGTGAGTCGATGGGTCAGCCCCAGCATTTT	.	TRBV10-3	TRBJ1-5	.
CSVGGGLYEQYF	TGCAGCGTTGGGGGAGGCCTGTACGAGCAGTACTTC	.	TRBV29-1	TRBJ2-7	.
CASSLEGTSGYNEQFF	TGTGCCAGCAGCTTGGAAGGGACTAGCGGCTACAATGAGCAGTTCTTC	few	TRBV11-2	TRBJ2-1	TRBD2
CASTPRDRVYQETQYF	TGTGCCAGCACCCCCCGGGACAGGGTCTATCAAGAGACCCAGTACTTC	.	TRBV7-6	TRBJ2-5	TRBD1
CASSLVDRVNEQYF	TGTGCCAGCAGCTTAGTGGACAGGGTAAACGAGCAGTACTTC	.	TRBV7-8	TRBJ2-7	TRBD1
CSVEISTDTQYF	TGCAGCGTTGAAATTAGCACAGATACGCAGTATTTT	many	TRBV29-1	TRBJ2-3	.
CASSLREGNGPYEQYF	TGTGCCAGCAGCTTACGTGAGGGGAACGGTCCCTACGAGCAGTACTTC	few	TRBV7-8	TRBJ2-7	.
CASSLAGDRVQEQFF	TGTGCCAGCAGCTTGGCCGGAGACAGGGTACAAGAGCAGTTCTTC	once	TRBV7-7	TRBJ2-1	TRBD1
CASSLMGGLKNIQYF	TGTGCCAGCAGCTTAATGGGGGGTTTGAAAAACATTCAGTACTTC	few	TRBV7-2	TRBJ2-4	.